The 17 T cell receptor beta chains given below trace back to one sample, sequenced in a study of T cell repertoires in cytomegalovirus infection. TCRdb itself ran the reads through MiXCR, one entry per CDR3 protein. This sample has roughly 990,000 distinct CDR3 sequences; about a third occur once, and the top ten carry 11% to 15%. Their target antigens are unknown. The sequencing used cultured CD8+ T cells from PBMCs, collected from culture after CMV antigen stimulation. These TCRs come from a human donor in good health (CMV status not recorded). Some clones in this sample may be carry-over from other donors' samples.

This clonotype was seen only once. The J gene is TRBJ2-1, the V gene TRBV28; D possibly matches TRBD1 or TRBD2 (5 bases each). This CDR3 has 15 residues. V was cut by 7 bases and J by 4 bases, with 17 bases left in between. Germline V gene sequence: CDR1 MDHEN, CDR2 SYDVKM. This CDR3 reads CASTQEGLRYNEQFF. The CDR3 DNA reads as TGTGCCAGCACCCAAGAGGGGCTGAGGTACAATGAGCAGTTCTTC. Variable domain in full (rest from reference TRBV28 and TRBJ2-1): DVKVTQSSRYLVKRTGEKVFLECVQDMDHENMFWYRQDPGLGLRLIYFSYDVKMKEKGDIPEGYSVSREKKERFSLILESASTNQTSMYLCASTQEGLRYNEQFFGPGTRLTVL.

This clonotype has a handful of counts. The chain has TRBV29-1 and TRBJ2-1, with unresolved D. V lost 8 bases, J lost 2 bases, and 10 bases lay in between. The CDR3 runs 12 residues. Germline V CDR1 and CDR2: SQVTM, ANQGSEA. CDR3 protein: CSLPGAYNEQFF. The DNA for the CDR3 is TGCAGCCTTCCTGGGGCCTACAATGAGCAGTTCTTC.

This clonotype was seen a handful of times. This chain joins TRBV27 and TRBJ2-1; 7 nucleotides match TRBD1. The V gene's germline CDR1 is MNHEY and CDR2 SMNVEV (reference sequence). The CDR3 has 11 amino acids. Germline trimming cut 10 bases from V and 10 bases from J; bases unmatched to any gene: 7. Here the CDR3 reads CATQKQGEQFF. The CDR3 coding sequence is TGTGCCACCCAGAAACAGGGGGAGCAGTTCTTC.

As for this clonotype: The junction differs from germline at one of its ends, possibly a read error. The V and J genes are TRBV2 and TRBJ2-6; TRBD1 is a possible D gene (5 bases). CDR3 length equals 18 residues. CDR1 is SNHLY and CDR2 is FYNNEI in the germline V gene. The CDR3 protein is CASSGIPTVSSGTNVLTF. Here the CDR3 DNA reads TGTGCCAGCAGTGGAATCCCGACAGTTTCCTCTGGGACCAACGTCCTGACTTTC.

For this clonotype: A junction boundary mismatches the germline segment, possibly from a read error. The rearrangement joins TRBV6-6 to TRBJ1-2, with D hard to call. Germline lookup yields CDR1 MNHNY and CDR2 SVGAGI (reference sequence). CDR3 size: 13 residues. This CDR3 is CANSDRLYYGYTF. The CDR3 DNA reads TGTGCCAACAGTGACCGTCTCTACTATGGCTACACCTTC.

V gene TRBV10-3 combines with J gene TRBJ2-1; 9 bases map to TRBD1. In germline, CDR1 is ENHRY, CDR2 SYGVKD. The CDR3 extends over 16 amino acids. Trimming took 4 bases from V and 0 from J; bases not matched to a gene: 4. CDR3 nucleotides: TGTGCCATCAGTGGACAGGGGGGCAGCTCCTACAATGAGCAGTTCTTC. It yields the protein CAISGQGGSSYNEQFF.

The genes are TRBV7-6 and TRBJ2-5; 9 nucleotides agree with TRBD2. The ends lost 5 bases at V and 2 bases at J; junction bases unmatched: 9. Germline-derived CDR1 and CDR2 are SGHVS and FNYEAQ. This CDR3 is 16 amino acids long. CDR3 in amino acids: CASSPLAGQLQETQYF. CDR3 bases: TGTGCCAGCAGCCCCCTAGCGGGACAGCTTCAAGAGACCCAGTACTTC.

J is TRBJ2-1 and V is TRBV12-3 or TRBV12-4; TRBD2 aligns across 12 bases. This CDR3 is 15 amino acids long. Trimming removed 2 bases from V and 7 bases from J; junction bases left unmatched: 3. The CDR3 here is CASSLPSGGGNEQFF. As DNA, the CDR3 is TGTGCCAGCAGTTTACCTAGCGGGGGGGGGAATGAGCAGTTCTTC.

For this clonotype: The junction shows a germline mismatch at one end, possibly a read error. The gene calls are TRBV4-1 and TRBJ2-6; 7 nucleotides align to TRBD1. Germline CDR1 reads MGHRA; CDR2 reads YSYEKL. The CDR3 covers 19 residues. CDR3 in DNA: TGTGCCAGCAGCCAACATACAGGGGTTGTGAGCTCTGGGGCCAACGTCCTGACTTTC. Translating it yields CASSQHTGVVSSGANVLTF.

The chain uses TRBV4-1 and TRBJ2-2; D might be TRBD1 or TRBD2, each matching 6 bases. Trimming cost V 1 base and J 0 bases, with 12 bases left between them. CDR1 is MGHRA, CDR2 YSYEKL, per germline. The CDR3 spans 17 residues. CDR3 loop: CASSQGTGGANTGELFF. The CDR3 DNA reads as TGCGCCAGCAGCCAAGGGACCGGGGGCGCGAACACCGGGGAGCTGTTTTTT.

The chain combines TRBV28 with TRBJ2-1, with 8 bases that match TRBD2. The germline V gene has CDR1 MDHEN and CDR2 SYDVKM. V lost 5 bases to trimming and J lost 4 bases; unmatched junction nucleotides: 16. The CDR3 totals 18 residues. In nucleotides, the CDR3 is TGTGCCAGCAGTCCTACCGCCCACACTAGCGGCGCTTACAATGAGCAGTTCTTC. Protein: CASSPTAHTSGAYNEQFF.

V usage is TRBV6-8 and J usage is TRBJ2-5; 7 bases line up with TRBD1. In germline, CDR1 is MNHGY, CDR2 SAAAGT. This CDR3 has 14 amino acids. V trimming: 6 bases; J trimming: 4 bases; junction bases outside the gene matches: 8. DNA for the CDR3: TGTGCCAGCAGCATACAGGGGTATGGAGAGACCCAGTACTTC. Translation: CASSIQGYGETQYF.

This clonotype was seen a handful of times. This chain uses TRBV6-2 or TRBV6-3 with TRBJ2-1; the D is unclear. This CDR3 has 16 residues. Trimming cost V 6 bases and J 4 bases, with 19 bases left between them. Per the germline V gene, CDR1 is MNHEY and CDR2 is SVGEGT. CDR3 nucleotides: TGTGCCAGCAGCCTCGTCCCGAGGAACTGGTACAATGAGCAGTTCTTC. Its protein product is CASSLVPRNWYNEQFF.

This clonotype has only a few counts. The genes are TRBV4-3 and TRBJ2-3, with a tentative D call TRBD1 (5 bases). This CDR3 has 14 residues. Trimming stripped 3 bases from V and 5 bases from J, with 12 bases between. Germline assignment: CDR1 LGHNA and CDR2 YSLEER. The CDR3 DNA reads TGCGCCAGCAGCCAGGCCAGGGATTTAGATACGCAGTATTTT. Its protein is CASSQARDLDTQYF.

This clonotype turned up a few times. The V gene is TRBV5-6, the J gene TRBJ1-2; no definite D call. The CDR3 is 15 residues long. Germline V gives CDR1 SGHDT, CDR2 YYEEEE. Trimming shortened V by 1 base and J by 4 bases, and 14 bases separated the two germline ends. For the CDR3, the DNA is TGTGCCAGCAGCTTGAAGCACCTCGATTTCTATGGCTACACCTTC. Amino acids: CASSLKHLDFYGYTF. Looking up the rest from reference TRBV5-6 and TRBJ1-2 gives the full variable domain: DAGVTQSPTHLIKTRGQQVTLRCSPKSGHDTVSWYQQALGQGPQFIFQYYEEEERQRGNFPDRFSGHQFPNYSSELNVNALLLGDSALYLCASSLKHLDFYGYTFGSGTRLTVV.

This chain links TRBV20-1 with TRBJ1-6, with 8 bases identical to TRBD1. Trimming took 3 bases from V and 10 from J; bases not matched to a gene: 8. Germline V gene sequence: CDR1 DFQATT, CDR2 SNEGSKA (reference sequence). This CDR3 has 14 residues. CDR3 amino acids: CSARAVDRGSPLHF. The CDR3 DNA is TGCAGTGCTAGGGCTGTAGACAGGGGATCACCCCTCCACTTT.

In nucleotides, the CDR3 is TGCGCCAGCAGCCCGCGGGGGGCTGGGGAGACCCAGTACTTC. Translated: CASSPRGAGETQYF. This chain connects TRBV4-1 to TRBJ2-5; 8 nucleotides match TRBD2. Losses at the gene ends were 4 bases for V and 5 bases for J; bases not matched to a gene: 6. This CDR3 is 14 amino acids long. Germline lookup yields CDR1 MGHRA and CDR2 YSYEKL.